Listed below are T cell receptor beta chains from one sample, sequenced in a study of shared clonotypes between healthy human individuals. Assay: immunoSEQ multiplex PCR; the TCRdb copy retains only in-frame clones and omits some. The sample has around 2,000,000 clones; roughly 95% are singletons. Sample: naive CD8+ T cells sorted from blood. These TCRs come from a man between 18 and 35 years old in good health. Each CDR3 is given with its conserved first and last residue. D genes are given only for firm matches.

V gene	D gene	J gene	CDR3 protein
TRBV11-2	NA	TRBJ1-2	CASSLEGYREEDYGYTF
TRBV11-2	NA	TRBJ2-3	CASSITLTDTQYF
TRBV19	TRBD1	TRBJ2-7	CASSIGTGLYEQYF
TRBV13	NA	TRBJ2-7	CASSLGGHHYEQYF
TRBV6-1	NA	TRBJ1-4	CASSEEWQPDEKLFF
TRBV6-5	NA	TRBJ2-7	CASSYSPSSHEQYF
TRBV6-1	NA	TRBJ2-7	CASRWADTYEQYF
TRBV7-9	TRBD2	TRBJ2-7	CASSPGLAVEAAYEQYF
TRBV9	NA	TRBJ2-5	CASSPPGTQETQYF
TRBV28	NA	TRBJ1-2	CASSPQIGPKNYGYTF
TRBV27	NA	TRBJ1-4	CASSLLGEATNEKLFF
TRBV4-1	NA	TRBJ2-7	CASSQESAYEQYF
TRBV4-3	NA	TRBJ2-7	CASSQIIPERLYF
TRBV2	NA	TRBJ2-7	CASRVDGGNFYEQYF
TRBV11-2	NA	TRBJ2-7	CASSLVRGYEQYF
TRBV7-2	NA	TRBJ1-1	CASSLVTEEGTEAFF
TRBV7-9	TRBD1	TRBJ2-7	CASSFIGQGMSYEQYF
TRBV10-3	TRBD1	TRBJ1-1	CAIRDRGNTEAFF
TRBV30	NA	TRBJ2-1	CAWRGSRDFSYNEQFF
TRBV25-1	NA	TRBJ1-5	CASSEVHNTLRNNQPQHF